These 3 T cell receptor beta chains were all obtained from the same sample, sequenced in a study of Graves' ophthalmopathy and Graves' hyperthyroidism. Amplification of the TCR beta CDR3 regions used RNA transcripts (as template). RT-PCR with HTBI primers came first, then second-round multiplex PCR. TCRdb itself ran the multiplex PCR reads through MiXCR, one entry per CDR3 protein. This sample has some 170,000 distinct CDR3 sequences, with approximately 40% found just once. Sequenced material: peripheral blood. These receptors originate from a man in his thirties or forties with Graves' ophthalmopathy.

This clonotype was seen at least ten times. The chain uses TRBV20-1 and TRBJ2-2, with TRBD2 as a possible D gene (6 bases). Trimming removed 3 bases from V and 2 bases from J, with 13 bases in between. CDR1 and CDR2 from the germline V gene are DFQATT and SNEGSKA (reference sequence). This CDR3 comprises 15 residues. This CDR3 is CSASRTTRNTGELFF. CDR3 DNA sequence: TGCAGTGCTAGCCGGACTACCCGTAACACCGGGGAGCTGTTTTTT.

This clonotype was observed many times. V is TRBV2 and J is TRBJ2-7, with 10 bases matching TRBD2. The CDR3 runs to 15 residues. Unmatched junction bases numbered 4, after V lost 5 bases and J lost 0 bases. Germline CDR1 is SNHLY and CDR2 is FYNNEI. The CDR3 nucleotides read TGTGCCAGCAGTAGCGGGAGGGCCAACTCCTACGAGCAGTACTTC. Its translation: CASSSGRANSYEQYF.

This clonotype has a count of ten or more. The J gene is TRBJ2-4, the V gene TRBV12-3 or TRBV12-4; no clear D gene. The germline V and J ends were trimmed by 3 bases and 0 bases, with 12 bases remaining between them. The CDR3 loop spans 16 amino acids. The DNA for the CDR3 is TGTGCCAGCAGTTTGGCGACGGTGGGAGCCAAAAACATTCAGTACTTC. Translation gives CASSLATVGAKNIQYF.